This TCR beta chain was sequenced during a study of blood T cell repertoires in COVID-19. On the study more broadly: COVID-19 samples collected from the United States, Italy and Spain covered acute and convalescent phases. T cells, B-cell-depleted T cells, or PBMCs supplied cDNA or gDNA.

The CDR3 sequence is 13 residues long. CDR1 SGHRS and CDR2 YFSETQ come from the germline V gene. The V segment lost 0 bases and the J segment 14 bases; nucleotides outside the gene matches: 7. Original handling: By means of reference gene primer amplification, nucleated cell counts were estimated. Measured with immunoSEQ multiplex PCR; TCRdb has only the in-frame clones, and not every one. V, J and clone size reflect that table, while D and trimming were determined from the DNA. The sample yields over 20,000 clones, approximately 83% seen once. This clone occurred a few times. This rearrangement joins TRBV5-1 to TRBJ2-4; TRBD1 matches at 8 bases. Material for sequencing was peripheral blood. The clonotype comes from a human donor in a cohort sampled during active COVID-19. CDR3 in amino acids: CASSLAVGTGEYF. The CDR3 DNA sequence: TGCGCCAGCAGCTTGGCCGTCGGGACAGGCGAGTACTTC.